The 3 T cell receptor beta chains presented below share a single source sample, sequenced in a study of cytomegalovirus exposure and HLA in healthy donors. Measured with immunoSEQ multiplex PCR; TCRdb has only the in-frame clones, and not every one. The sample lists about 160,000 clones, just under 85% occurring once. The sequencing sample was made of PBMCs. The receptors stem from a man aged 25-45 years in good health and CMV-seropositive.

The chain couples TRBV9 to TRBJ2-7; 8 nucleotides line up with TRBD2. Germline CDR1 reads SGDLS; CDR2 reads YYNGEE. This CDR3 contains 14 residues. Losses at the gene ends were 7 bases for V and 0 bases for J; bases not matched to a gene: 6. The CDR3 region is CASSRGGRSYEQYF. CDR3 in DNA: TGTGCCAGCTCCCGGGGGGGACGCTCCTACGAGCAGTACTTC.

Written as DNA, the CDR3 is TGTGCCACATCTGACCCGGGACAGGGAAAGCAGTACTTC. It is translated as CATSDPGQGKQYF. The rearrangement joins TRBV2 to TRBJ2-7; 9 bases align to TRBD1. The germline gives CDR1 SNHLY, CDR2 FYNNEI. The CDR3 has 13 residues. J was trimmed by 8 bases and V by 10 bases; bases with no gene match: 12.

Points on this clone: A junction end diverges from the germline sequence, so it may reflect a read error. The chain recombines TRBV7-9 with TRBJ2-7, with TRBD1 matching 7 bases. Germline CDR1 is SEHNR and CDR2 is FQNEAQ (reference sequence). This CDR3 is built from 13 residues. CDR3 sequence (DNA): TGTGCCAGCAGCTTAGCTTCCGAGGACAGGAGCAACTTC. It is translated as CASSLASEDRSNF.